These 30 T cell receptor beta chains were all obtained from the same sample, sequenced in a study of chemoradiotherapy in HPV16-positive cancers. Using immunoSEQ multiplex PCR, the repertoire was profiled, and TCRdb retains in-frame clones only, with some absent. This table has fewer than 15,000 clones, roughly 93% appearing once. Sequencing used blood, obtained from a patient who underwent chemoradiotherapy. The receptors come from a human donor with HPV-associated anogenital cancer.

The chain employs TRBV7-6 and TRBJ1-4; the D is unclear. The CDR3 has 15 amino acids. Trimming removed 1 base from V and 0 bases from J, with 6 bases in between. In germline, CDR1 is SGHVS, CDR2 FNYEAQ. Here the CDR3 reads CASSLGLATNEKLFF. DNA for the CDR3: TGTGCCAGCAGCTTAGGTCTAGCAACTAATGAAAAACTGTTTTTT.

The table lists this clone with a count of one. V is TRBV11-3 and J is TRBJ2-7; no clear D gene. V was shortened by 5 bases and J by 2 bases, with 10 bases between the two germline ends. The CDR3 totals 13 residues. The V gene's germline CDR1 is SGHNT and CDR2 YENEEA. CDR3 sequence (DNA): TGTGCCAGCAGCCCACGTGGGACCTACGAGCAGTACTTC. It translates to CASSPRGTYEQYF. Full variable domain (rest looked up from reference TRBV11-3 and TRBJ2-7): EAGVVQSPRYKIIEKKQPVAFWCNPISGHNTLYWYLQNLGQGPELLIRYENEEAVDDSQLPKDRFSAERLKGVDSTLKIQPAELGDSAVYLCASSPRGTYEQYFGPGTRLTVT.

The chain has TRBV4-1 and TRBJ1-5, with TRBD1 as a possible D gene (6 bases). V was cut by 4 bases and J by 1 base, with 20 bases left in between. The CDR3 has 18 residues. Germline values: CDR1 MGHRA, CDR2 YSYEKL. The CDR3 region is CASSLFGGPGLSNQPQHF. In DNA, the CDR3 is TGCGCCAGCAGCCTTTTTGGGGGGCCGGGTTTGAGCAATCAGCCCCAGCATTTT.

The chain carries TRBV7-9 and TRBJ2-3; D gene unclear. Trimming removed 5 bases from V and 6 bases from J, with 6 bases in between. Germline V CDR1 and CDR2: SEHNR, FQNEAQ (reference sequence). CDR3 length equals 11 residues. The CDR3 DNA reads TGTGCCAGCAGCCCTGATGATACGCAGTATTTT. It yields the protein CASSPDDTQYF.

V gene TRBV7-3 combines with J gene TRBJ2-2, with D possibly matching TRBD2 (6 bases). The V and J ends lost 5 bases and 8 bases respectively, with 9 bases between them. CDR3 size: 12 residues. Germline V CDR1 and CDR2: SGHTA, FQGTGA. The CDR3 reads CASSGGTGELFF. CDR3 nucleotides: TGTGCCAGCAGCGGCGGGACGGGGGAGCTGTTTTTT.

This clone appeared a single time. The chain carries TRBV30 and TRBJ1-4, with a tentative D call TRBD1 (6 bases). With 0 bases removed from V and 4 bases from J, the gap between germline ends came to 12 bases. Germline V gene sequence: CDR1 GTSNPN, CDR2 SVGIG (reference sequence). The CDR3 is 15 amino acids. The CDR3 bases are TGTGCCTGGAGTGTTGGACAGTCGGGTAATGAAAAACTGTTTTTT. Its translation: CAWSVGQSGNEKLFF.

This clone appeared a single time. V usage is TRBV14 and J usage is TRBJ2-5; D uncertain. Matching the DNA end better, TRBJ2-7 makes the J call doubtful. This CDR3 is 12 amino acids long. The V gene's germline CDR1 is SGHDN and CDR2 FVKESK. The CDR3 nucleotides read TGTGCCAGCGCAGGCATCACCTACGAGCAGTACTTC. Amino acid sequence: CASAGITYEQYF.

The rearrangement uses TRBV5-1 and TRBJ2-1, with 10 bases matching TRBD1. This CDR3 contains 15 residues. The V gene end was trimmed by 0 bases and the J gene end by 4 bases; junction bases not matched to a gene: 1. CDR1 is SGHRS and CDR2 is YFSETQ in the germline V gene. The CDR3 region has the DNA TGCGCCAGCAGCTTGGGACAGGGGGCTTACAATGAGCAGTTCTTC. It is translated as CASSLGQGAYNEQFF. Complete variable domain (other parts from reference TRBV5-1 and TRBJ2-1): KAGVTQTPRYLIKTRGQQVTLSCSPISGHRSVSWYQQTPGQGLQFLFEYFSETQRNKGNFPGRFSGRQFSNSRSEMNVSTLELGDSALYLCASSLGQGAYNEQFFGPGTRLTVL.

This clone was counted only a few times. The chain joins TRBV19 to TRBJ1-1; perhaps TRBD1 as D (6 bases). The V and J ends lost 5 bases and 2 bases respectively, with 15 bases between them. The germline gives CDR1 LNHDA, CDR2 SQIVND (reference sequence). The CDR3 has 15 residues. CDR3 loop: CASSPRGRGNTEAFF. CDR3 nucleotide sequence: TGTGCCAGTAGTCCCCGAGGCAGGGGTAACACTGAAGCTTTCTTT.

The gene calls are TRBV15 and TRBJ1-4; a possible D gene is TRBD1 (5 bases). CDR3 length: 15 amino acids. The germline V and J ends were trimmed by 3 bases and 5 bases, with 13 bases remaining between them. Germline-derived CDR1 and CDR2 are LNHNV and YYDKDF (reference sequence). CDR3 region: CATSSIQDRNEKLFF. The CDR3 DNA follows: TGTGCCACCAGCAGTATACAGGATAGGAATGAAAAACTGTTTTTT.

V gene TRBV2 combines with J gene TRBJ2-1, with 9 positions matching TRBD1. V lost 7 bases and J lost 9; bases outside the gene matches: 16. Germline V gene sequence: CDR1 SNHLY, CDR2 FYNNEI. This CDR3 spans 16 amino acids. The CDR3 DNA reads TGTGCCAGCACCCTGCAGCCGGGACAGGGTTTAGGTGAGCAGTTCTTC. Translation: CASTLQPGQGLGEQFF.

The chain employs TRBV5-4 and TRBJ2-1, with TRBD2 matching 8 bases. CDR3 size: 14 residues. Trimming at V came to 5 bases and at J to 8 bases, leaving 9 bases not matched to a gene. Germline V gene data show CDR1 as SGHNT and CDR2 as YYREEE (reference sequence). The CDR3 bases are TGTGCCAGCAGGAGCGGGGGCGGCGTTGATGAGCAGTTCTTC. Its translation is CASRSGGGVDEQFF.

V is TRBV2 and J is TRBJ1-2, with 7 positions matching TRBD1. Trimming at V came to 5 bases and at J to 4 bases, leaving 4 bases not matched to a gene. The CDR3 sequence is 13 residues long. Germline CDR1 reads SNHLY; CDR2 reads FYNNEI. DNA of the CDR3: TGTGCCAGCAGTACAGGGGTCGCCTATGGCTACACCTTC. This translates into CASSTGVAYGYTF.

This clone was counted only a few times. V usage is TRBV20-1 and J usage is TRBJ1-1; D gene ambiguous. CDR1 is DFQATT and CDR2 is SNEGSKA in the germline V gene (reference sequence). Trimming took 6 bases from V and 5 from J, leaving 10 bases between them. The CDR3 is made up of 11 amino acids. This CDR3 is CSARGETEAFF. The CDR3 DNA sequence: TGCAGTGCCCGCGGGGAGACTGAAGCTTTCTTT.

V and J are TRBV7-2 and TRBJ1-2; TRBD1 agrees at 9 bases. Unmatched junction bases numbered 8, after V lost 5 bases and J lost 4 bases. Germline V gene sequence: CDR1 SGHTA, CDR2 FQGNSA. The CDR3 extends over 15 amino acids. Here the CDR3 reads CASSPQGQGTYGYTF. The CDR3 nucleotides read TGTGCCAGCAGCCCCCAAGGACAGGGGACCTATGGCTACACCTTC.

V usage is TRBV7-2 and J usage is TRBJ2-5; D might be TRBD2 (5 bases). CDR3 length: 14 amino acids. The germline gives CDR1 SGHTA, CDR2 FQGNSA. Between the trimmed V and J ends, which lost 2 bases and 4 bases, there was a span of 11 bases. As DNA, the CDR3 is TGTGCCAGCAGCTTACTTGGCGCGGGAGAGACCCAGTACTTC. Residues: CASSLLGAGETQYF. The full variable domain, rest sourced from reference TRBV7-2 and TRBJ2-5, is GAGVSQSPSNKVTEKGKDVELRCDPISGHTALYWYRQSLGQGLEFLIYFQGNSAPDKSGLPSDRFSAERTGGSVSTLTIQRTQQEDSAVYLCASSLLGAGETQYFGPGTRLLVL.

The rearrangement links TRBV30 to TRBJ2-3; 7 bases line up with TRBD2. Germline V CDR1 and CDR2: GTSNPN, SVGIG (reference sequence). This CDR3 is 12 amino acids long. The junction had 1 base not matched to a gene; V was cut back by 4 bases and J by 3 bases. CDR3 loop: CAWTSGTDTQYF. CDR3 nucleotides: TGTGCCTGGACTAGCGGTACAGATACGCAGTATTTT.

V and J are TRBV2 and TRBJ2-7; 7 nucleotides align to TRBD2. With 6 bases clipped from V and 0 bases from J, the junction kept 8 bases outside the gene matches. Germline V CDR1 and CDR2: SNHLY, FYNNEI. The CDR3 length is 15 residues. The CDR3 reads CASRGEGRNSYEQYF. The CDR3 coding sequence is TGTGCCAGCAGGGGGGAGGGGAGAAACTCCTACGAGCAGTACTTC.

The chain recombines TRBV15 with TRBJ1-5; D ambiguous. Germline CDR1 and CDR2: LNHNV and YYDKDF (reference sequence). This CDR3 region has 14 residues. V was clipped by 0 bases and J by 1 base, with 4 bases between them. DNA of the CDR3: TGTGCCACCAGCAGAGATCGAAGCAATCAGCCCCAGCATTTT. It translates to CATSRDRSNQPQHF.

CDR3 in amino acids: CASSPTAQQGAGGELFF. The CDR3, as DNA: TGTGCCAGCAGTCCAACCGCCCAACAGGGGGCTGGCGGGGAGCTGTTTTTT. The chain links TRBV27 to TRBJ2-2, with 9 positions matching TRBD1. Per the germline V gene, CDR1 is MNHEY and CDR2 is SMNVEV (reference sequence). This CDR3 spans 17 amino acids. V dropped 5 bases and J dropped 7; count of bases not matched to a gene: 14.

J is TRBJ2-7 and V is TRBV7-8; D might be TRBD2 (7 bases). Trimming removed 1 base at V and 6 bases at J, with 16 bases between. This CDR3 has 15 amino acids. Germline V gene data show CDR1 as SGHVS and CDR2 as FQNEAQ. CDR3: CASSLDGGARGEQYF. Written as DNA, the CDR3 is TGTGCCAGCAGCTTAGATGGGGGGGCGCGCGGCGAGCAGTACTTC.

The chain employs TRBV6-6 and TRBJ2-3, with 8 nucleotides matching TRBD1. The germline gives CDR1 MNHNY, CDR2 SVGAGI (reference sequence). V gave up 6 bases and J gave up 2 bases; unmatched junction bases: 10. The CDR3 contains 16 residues. CDR3 nucleotides: TGTGCCAGCAGCCCCGGACAGGGACTCTTCACAGATACGCAGTATTTT. It yields the protein CASSPGQGLFTDTQYF.

The chain uses TRBV5-1 and TRBJ2-1, with 13 bases lining up with TRBD2. CDR1 and CDR2 from the germline V gene are SGHRS and YFSETQ. With V trimmed by 1 base and J by 8 bases, 6 bases remained unmatched. The CDR3 totals 16 residues. CDR3 nucleotide sequence: TGCGCCAGCAGCTTGTGGTCACTAGCGGGGGGGGATGAGCAGTTCTTC. Translated, it gives CASSLWSLAGGDEQFF.

CDR3 in DNA: TGTGCCAGCTCCGGAGGGGCAGAACAGACCCAGTACTTC. Residues: CASSGGAEQTQYF. The chain uses TRBV6-5 and TRBJ2-5; D might be TRBD2 (6 bases). Germline loops: CDR1 MNHEY, CDR2 SVGAGI. There are 13 residues in the CDR3. Trimming stripped 8 bases from V and 6 bases from J, with 16 bases between.

This rearrangement joins TRBV4-2 to TRBJ2-3; D uncertain. The CDR3 covers 15 residues. Trimming took 0 bases from V and 0 from J, leaving 7 bases between them. CDR1 is LGHNA, CDR2 YNFKEQ, per germline. The CDR3 is CASSQDGRSTDTQYF. Here the CDR3 DNA reads TGTGCCAGCAGCCAAGATGGCAGAAGCACAGATACGCAGTATTTT.

The chain has TRBV30 and TRBJ1-2, with D unclear. Trimming removed 2 bases from V and 6 bases from J, with 16 bases in between. The CDR3 consists of 14 residues. CDR1 is GTSNPN and CDR2 is SVGIG in the germline V gene (reference sequence). CDR3 loop: CAWSFGLANDGYTF. The DNA for the CDR3 is TGTGCCTGGAGTTTCGGCCTGGCGAATGATGGCTACACCTTC.

V and J are TRBV30 and TRBJ1-1, with D perhaps matching TRBD1 (5 bases). This CDR3 spans 12 amino acids. The V gene's germline CDR1 is GTSNPN and CDR2 SVGIG (reference sequence). Trimming stripped 3 bases from V and 7 bases from J, with 12 bases between. The CDR3 sequence is CAWSPGTYEAFF. DNA for the CDR3: TGTGCCTGGAGCCCTGGGACCTATGAAGCTTTCTTT.

CDR3 coding DNA: TGTGCCAGCAGCTTAGATAGCTGGTGGCGGGGGTTTGAGTACGAGCAGTACTTC. This translates into CASSLDSWWRGFEYEQYF. The rearrangement uses TRBV11-3 and TRBJ2-7; 7 bases are a match to TRBD2. Per germline, CDR1 SGHNT and CDR2 YENEEA. Trimming took 0 bases from V and 4 from J; bases not matched to a gene: 15. There are 18 residues in the CDR3.

This chain links TRBV10-3 with TRBJ1-1; TRBD1 agrees at 8 bases. Losses at the gene ends were 9 bases for V and 3 bases for J; bases not matched to a gene: 6. Per germline, CDR1 ENHRY and CDR2 SYGVKD. CDR3 length: 13 residues. The CDR3 coding sequence is TGTGCCATGGCTCAGGGGGCAGACACTGAAGCTTTCTTT. Its translation: CAMAQGADTEAFF.

The rearrangement joins TRBV5-1 to TRBJ2-1; D not resolved. The CDR3 sequence is 13 residues long. Germline V gene lookup returns CDR1 SGHRS and CDR2 YFSETQ. With 0 bases removed from V and 6 bases from J, the gap between germline ends came to 7 bases. CDR3 in DNA: TGCGCCAGCAGCTTGGTTTTGGGCAATGAGCAGTTCTTC. Encoded protein: CASSLVLGNEQFF.